These 19 T cell receptor beta chains share one sample of origin, sequenced in a study of Graves' ophthalmopathy and Graves' hyperthyroidism. Amplification of TCR beta CDR3 regions used RNA transcripts. HTBI primers were employed in first-round RT-PCR, then a second-round multiplex PCR followed. TCRdb itself ran the multiplex PCR reads through MiXCR, one entry per CDR3 protein. This table holds tens of thousands of distinct CDR3 sequences, roughly 52% found once. Sequenced input: peripheral blood. The source of these receptors is an adult woman with stable Graves' hyperthyroidism.

This clonotype is medium-sized (0.01 to 0.1%) within its sample. The CDR3 protein is CATSAGRPGRTEAFF. The CDR3 DNA is TGTGCCACCAGCGCCGGAAGGCCGGGGCGGACTGAAGCTTTCTTT. The J gene is TRBJ1-1, the V gene TRBV24-1; D might be TRBD1 (5 bases). Germline values: CDR1 KGHDR, CDR2 SFDVKD. The CDR3 extends over 15 amino acids. V shed 7 bases and J shed 5 bases, with 19 bases lying between them.

Note on this clonotype: This CDR3 fails to terminate in the conserved phenylalanine or tryptophan, so it likely reflects a read error. The chain couples TRBV24-1 to TRBJ2-5; D might be TRBD2 (6 bases). Germline values: CDR1 KGHDR, CDR2 SFDVKD. The CDR3 consists of 17 residues. CDR3 region: CASSDFGISGVQETQYY. In DNA, the CDR3 is TGTGCCTCCAGTGATTTCGGGATTAGCGGAGTCCAAGAGACCCAGTACTAC.

This chain joins TRBV20-1 and TRBJ1-4, with D tentatively TRBD1 (5 bases). The CDR3 consists of 13 residues. Trimming removed 2 bases from V and 7 bases from J, with 11 bases in between. CDR1 and CDR2 (germline): DFQATT, SNEGSKA (reference sequence). DNA of the CDR3: TGCAGTGCTAGACAGGGAAGTGCTGAAAAACTGTTTTTT. It translates to CSARQGSAEKLFF.

This clonotype was observed many times. The junction and the germline gene differ at one end; a read error may be behind it. The rearrangement links TRBV11-2 to TRBJ2-7, with 10 bases identical to TRBD2. The CDR3 spans 15 residues. In germline, CDR1 is SGHAT, CDR2 FQNNGV. CDR3 sequence: CAGSPGLASYYEQYF. CDR3 coding DNA: TGTGCCGGCAGCCCGGGACTAGCGAGTTACTACGAGCAGTACTTC.

The chain joins TRBV5-1 to TRBJ1-1; 9 positions match TRBD1. CDR1 and CDR2 from the germline V gene are SGHRS and YFSETQ. The V gene end was trimmed by 4 bases and the J gene end by 5 bases; junction bases not matched to a gene: 9. The length of the CDR3 is 15 residues. CDR3: CASSPPPGQGTEAFF. DNA for the CDR3: TGCGCCAGCAGCCCGCCTCCGGGACAGGGAACTGAAGCTTTCTTT.

The rearrangement links TRBV24-1 to TRBJ1-2, with unresolved D. The V gene's germline CDR1 is KGHDR and CDR2 SFDVKD. V lost 5 bases and J 7 bases, leaving 13 bases between the germline ends. The CDR3 length is 13 residues. The CDR3 is CATSGEREAGYTF. The CDR3, as DNA: TGTGCCACCAGTGGAGAACGGGAAGCTGGCTACACCTTC.

The gene calls are TRBV7-8 and TRBJ1-5; TRBD1 is a possible D gene (6 bases). The CDR3 has 16 residues. Trimming stripped 5 bases from V and 7 bases from J, with 21 bases between. Per germline, CDR1 SGHVS and CDR2 FQNEAQ. The CDR3 nucleotides read TGTGCCAGCAGCGTACACCGGGACAAGATTCACCAGCCCCAGCATTTT. It specifies CASSVHRDKIHQPQHF.

This clonotype was found once. The chain employs TRBV29-1 and TRBJ1-2; maybe TRBD1 (6 bases). Germline values: CDR1 SQVTM, CDR2 ANQGSEA. This CDR3 is 13 amino acids long. The V end lost 4 bases, the J end lost 4 bases, and 13 bases lay between the germline ends. The CDR3 sequence is CSVAAGHFYGYTF. The CDR3, as DNA: TGCAGCGTTGCCGCGGGACACTTCTATGGCTACACCTTC.

Of note for this clonotype: A much more abundant neighbour one base away suggests this may be a read error. This chain links TRBV29-1 with TRBJ1-1; 8 nucleotides line up with TRBD1. Germline CDR1 and CDR2: SQVTM and ANQGSEA. The trim removed 7 bases at V and 3 bases at J, leaving 7 bases unmatched. The length of the CDR3 is 13 residues. CDR3 DNA sequence: TGCAGCGGCGGGGGACAGGCCGACACTGAAGCTTTCTTT. Translation gives CSGGGQADTEAFF.

This clonotype was recorded once. The chain is built from TRBV6-5 and TRBJ1-1, with 11 nucleotides matching TRBD1. CDR3 length: 16 residues. The V and J ends lost 5 bases and 1 base, in that order; junction bases with no gene match: 6. Looked up from germline, CDR1 is MNHEY and CDR2 is SVGAGI. CDR3 protein: CASSGQGAFSNTEAFF. The CDR3 DNA reads as TGTGCCAGCAGTGGACAGGGGGCTTTTTCGAACACTGAAGCTTTCTTT.

Of note for this clonotype: Just one base apart from a much larger clone, this may be a read error. The chain couples TRBV5-1 to TRBJ1-2, with 8 bases matching TRBD1. The CDR3 length is 17 residues. Germline CDR1 is SGHRS and CDR2 is YFSETQ. The CDR3 nucleotides are TGCGTCAGCAGCTTGCCGGAAAGCAGGGGGCTGGACTATGGCAACACCTTC. Protein: CVSSLPESRGLDYGNTF.

This clonotype was observed many times. J is TRBJ1-5 and V is TRBV20-1, with D perhaps TRBD1 (5 bases). This CDR3 has 16 amino acids. Per the germline V gene, CDR1 is DFQATT and CDR2 is SNEGSKA (reference sequence). The V end lost 0 bases, the J end lost 0 bases, and 12 bases lay between the germline ends. The CDR3 reads CSARDIRGYSNQPQHF. As DNA, the CDR3 is TGCAGTGCTAGAGACATCCGGGGGTATAGCAATCAGCCCCAGCATTTT.

This clonotype was found many times. V usage is TRBV29-1 and J usage is TRBJ2-7; 10 bases are shared with TRBD1. Trimming took 4 bases from V and 4 from J; bases not matched to a gene: 4. Germline CDR1 and CDR2: SQVTM and ANQGSEA. The CDR3 loop spans 13 amino acids. The CDR3 coding sequence is TGCAGCGTTGCCGGGACAGGGGCGTACGAGCAGTACTTC. The encoded protein is CSVAGTGAYEQYF.

V gene TRBV7-6 combines with J gene TRBJ2-5, with 9 nucleotides matching TRBD2. Germline V gene data show CDR1 as SGHVS and CDR2 as FNYEAQ. V gave up 6 bases and J gave up 5 bases; unmatched junction bases: 7. This CDR3 spans 14 amino acids. The CDR3 protein is CASSGSGSVETQYF. The CDR3 nucleotides are TGTGCCAGCAGTGGTAGCGGGAGTGTGGAGACCCAGTACTTC. Variable domain in full (rest from reference TRBV7-6 and TRBJ2-5): GAGVSQSPRYKVTKRGQDVALRCDPISGHVSLYWYRQALGQGPEFLTYFNYEAQQDKSGLPNDRFSAERPEGSISTLTIQRTEQRDSAMYRCASSGSGSVETQYFGPGTRLLVL.

This clonotype has a count of ten or more. This rearrangement joins TRBV12-3 or TRBV12-4 to TRBJ2-3; D is ambiguous. V lost 5 bases and J lost 6, with 9 bases in between. This CDR3 is 12 amino acids long. DNA for the CDR3: TGTGCCAGCAGTCCCACCCGCGATACGCAGTATTTT. Residues: CASSPTRDTQYF.

Regarding this clonotype: Since no conserved phenylalanine or tryptophan closes the CDR3, a read error is the likely cause. The chain couples TRBV5-1 to TRBJ1-2; 8 nucleotides agree with TRBD1. J gave up 5 bases and V 0 bases, and 0 bases lay outside the gene matches. The CDR3 is made up of 13 amino acids. CDR1 and CDR2 from the germline V gene are SGHRS and YFSETQ. The CDR3 region has the DNA TGCGCCAGCAGCTTGGACAGGGGGTATGGCTACACCCTC. Its translation: CASSLDRGYGYTL.

This clonotype was detected many times. The gene calls are TRBV27 and TRBJ2-7; D gene uncertain. V was pared by 2 bases and J by 1 base, with 9 bases between. The CDR3 is made up of 14 amino acids. Germline CDR1 is MNHEY and CDR2 is SMNVEV (reference sequence). Written as DNA, the CDR3 is TGTGCCAGCAGTTTAGAGCCCACATCCTACGAGCAGTACTTC. It yields the protein CASSLEPTSYEQYF.

This clonotype was seen only once. The chain joins TRBV7-9 to TRBJ2-3, with D maybe TRBD2 (5 bases). The CDR3 extends over 15 amino acids. CDR1 is SEHNR, CDR2 FQNEAQ, per germline (reference sequence). V was shortened by 5 bases and J by 7 bases, with 19 bases between the two germline ends. CDR3 DNA sequence: TGTGCCAGCAGCCCGGACTCGGCGATGGGTAATACGCAGTATTTT. Its protein product is CASSPDSAMGNTQYF.

This clonotype was seen repeatedly, ten times or more. The V call is TRBV5-4, the J call TRBJ1-4; 9 bases agree with TRBD1. The CDR3 length is 15 residues. In germline, CDR1 is SGHNT, CDR2 YYREEE (reference sequence). The trim removed 0 bases at V and 8 bases at J, leaving 5 bases unmatched. Here the CDR3 DNA reads TGTGCCAGCAGCTTGGACAGGGGGCGAGTGGAAAAACTGTTTTTT. Translated, it gives CASSLDRGRVEKLFF.